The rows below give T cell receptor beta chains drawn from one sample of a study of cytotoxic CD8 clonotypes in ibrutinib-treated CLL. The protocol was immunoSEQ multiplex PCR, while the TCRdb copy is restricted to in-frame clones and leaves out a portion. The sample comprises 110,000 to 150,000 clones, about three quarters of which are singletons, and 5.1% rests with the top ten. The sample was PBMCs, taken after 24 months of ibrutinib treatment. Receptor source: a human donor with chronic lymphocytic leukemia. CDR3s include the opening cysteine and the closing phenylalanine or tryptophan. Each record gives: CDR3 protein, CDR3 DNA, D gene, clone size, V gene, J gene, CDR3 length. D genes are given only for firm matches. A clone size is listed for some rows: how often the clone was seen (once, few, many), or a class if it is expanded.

CDR3 protein: CASSYASPLSYEQYF
CDR3 DNA: TGTGCCAGCAGTTACGCCTCGCCCCTCTCCTACGAGCAGTACTTC
D gene: -
clone size: -
V gene: TRBV6-5
J gene: TRBJ2-7
CDR3 length: 15

CDR3 protein: CASRDNSYEQYF
CDR3 DNA: TGTGCCAGTAGGGACAACTCCTACGAGCAGTACTTC
D gene: -
clone size: -
V gene: TRBV19
J gene: TRBJ2-7
CDR3 length: 12

CDR3 protein: CASMSRDKRSGELFF
CDR3 DNA: TGCGCCAGCATGAGCCGGGACAAGCGTTCCGGGGAGCTGTTTTTT
D gene: -
clone size: -
V gene: TRBV5-1
J gene: TRBJ2-2
CDR3 length: 15

CDR3 protein: CASRGQGLTPFF
CDR3 DNA: TGTGCCAGCAGGGGGCAGGGGCTTACCCCTTTCTTT
D gene: -
clone size: -
V gene: TRBV27
J gene: TRBJ1-1
CDR3 length: 12

CDR3 protein: CASSLGGTDSYEQYF
CDR3 DNA: TGTGCCAGCAGCTTAGGGGGGACAGACTCCTACGAGCAGTACTTC
D gene: TRBD1
clone size: -
V gene: TRBV7-2
J gene: TRBJ2-7
CDR3 length: 15

CDR3 protein: CASSYSGGTDTQYF
CDR3 DNA: TGTGCCAGCAGTTACAGCGGTGGCACAGATACGCAGTATTTT
D gene: -
clone size: -
V gene: TRBV6-5
J gene: TRBJ2-3
CDR3 length: 14

CDR3 protein: CASSLGRTLGQYF
CDR3 DNA: TGTGCCAGCAGCTTAGGGCGGACCTTGGGGCAGTACTTC
D gene: -
clone size: -
V gene: TRBV7-9
J gene: TRBJ2-7
CDR3 length: 13

CDR3 protein: CAITPGQGLTDTQYF
CDR3 DNA: TGTGCCATCACCCCGGGACAGGGACTTACAGATACGCAGTATTTT
D gene: TRBD1
clone size: -
V gene: TRBV10-3
J gene: TRBJ2-3
CDR3 length: 15

CDR3 protein: CAISEWRSLAKNIQYF
CDR3 DNA: TGTGCCATCAGTGAGTGGCGTTCTCTAGCCAAAAACATTCAGTACTTC
D gene: -
clone size: once
V gene: TRBV10-3
J gene: TRBJ2-4
CDR3 length: 16

CDR3 protein: CASSQGILSNQPQHF
CDR3 DNA: TGCGCCAGCAGCCAAGGCATTCTTAGCAATCAGCCCCAGCATTTT
D gene: -
clone size: once
V gene: TRBV4-3
J gene: TRBJ1-5
CDR3 length: 15

CDR3 protein: CASSPRMPGSNEQFF
CDR3 DNA: TGTGCCAGCAGCCCCCGCATGCCTGGGTCCAATGAGCAGTTCTTC
D gene: -
clone size: -
V gene: TRBV28
J gene: TRBJ2-1
CDR3 length: 15

CDR3 protein: CASSVSGFQETQYF
CDR3 DNA: TGTGCCAGCAGCGTCTCGGGGTTCCAAGAGACCCAGTACTTC
D gene: -
clone size: -
V gene: TRBV9
J gene: TRBJ2-5
CDR3 length: 14

CDR3 protein: CAISESHSSYEQYF
CDR3 DNA: TGTGCCATCAGTGAGTCCCACAGCTCCTACGAGCAGTACTTC
D gene: -
clone size: -
V gene: TRBV10-3
J gene: TRBJ2-7
CDR3 length: 14

CDR3 protein: CASSPYPEQGYYTF
CDR3 DNA: TGTGCCAGTAGTCCATATCCGGAGCAGGGGTACTACACCTTC
D gene: -
clone size: many
V gene: TRBV19
J gene: TRBJ1-2
CDR3 length: 14

CDR3 protein: CASTSWGSDTEAFF
CDR3 DNA: TGTGCCAGCACCTCTTGGGGCAGCGACACTGAAGCTTTCTTT
D gene: -
clone size: -
V gene: TRBV5-6
J gene: TRBJ1-1
CDR3 length: 14